The 19 T cell receptor beta chains in this list originate from one sample, sequenced in a study of cytomegalovirus exposure and HLA in healthy donors. Here immunoSEQ multiplex PCR was the method, and the copy in TCRdb shows in-frame clones only, minus some. This table has tens of thousands of clones, roughly 94% appearing once. Specimen: PBMCs. These receptors came from a man between 18 and 29 years old in good health and CMV-seropositive.

The V and J genes are TRBV28 and TRBJ2-1; a weak D match, TRBD2 (5 bases). The V end was cut by 6 bases, the J end by 6 bases, with 21 bases between. The V gene's germline CDR1 is MDHEN and CDR2 SYDVKM. The length of the CDR3 is 16 residues. CDR3: CASSPKRTGRFNEQFF. The CDR3 coding sequence is TGTGCCAGCAGCCCAAAAAGGACTGGAAGATTCAATGAGCAGTTCTTC.

V and J are TRBV30 and TRBJ1-1; 7 bases map to TRBD1. The CDR3 is made up of 14 amino acids. Per the germline V gene, CDR1 is GTSNPN and CDR2 is SVGIG (reference sequence). Unmatched junction bases numbered 9, after V lost 4 bases and J lost 4 bases. The DNA for the CDR3 is TGTGCCTGGATGGGGGGACAGTTAGGCACTGAAGCTTTCTTT. It yields the protein CAWMGGQLGTEAFF.

This rearrangement joins TRBV28 to TRBJ1-2, with D unresolved. The CDR3 extends over 14 amino acids. Between the trimmed V and J ends, which lost 2 bases and 6 bases, there was a span of 13 bases. Germline CDR1 and CDR2: MDHEN and SYDVKM. The CDR3 region has the DNA TGTGCCAGCAGTTTAGGTTTAGGGCGGGATGGCTACACCTTC. It codes for CASSLGLGRDGYTF.

This sequence joins TRBV7-9 and TRBJ1-1; 8 positions agree with TRBD1. V dropped 10 bases and J dropped 4; count of bases not matched to a gene: 8. CDR3 length: 13 amino acids. CDR1 is SEHNR, CDR2 FQNEAQ, per germline (reference sequence). Here the CDR3 DNA reads TGTGCCACCCAACAGGGGGAGGGCACTGAAGCTTTCTTT. Encoded protein: CATQQGEGTEAFF.

The V call is TRBV27, the J call TRBJ1-2; 10 bases agree with TRBD1. The CDR3 covers 12 residues. After removal of 10 bases from V and 6 bases from J, the junction contained 5 bases not matched to a gene. Germline-derived CDR1 and CDR2 are MNHEY and SMNVEV (reference sequence). CDR3 coding DNA: TGTGCCATCTGGGGGACAGGGGATGGCTACACCTTC. Translated, it gives CAIWGTGDGYTF.

The table lists this clone with a count of one. The sample holds other DNA sequences that translate to the same CDR3. CDR3 sequence reads: CASSLGTGLTDTQYF. The DNA of the CDR3 is TGTGCCAGCAGTCTTGGGACAGGGCTCACAGATACGCAGTATTTT. The chain is built from TRBV28 and TRBJ2-3, with 9 positions matching TRBD1. The CDR3 is 15 residues long. The germline gives CDR1 MDHEN, CDR2 SYDVKM. V was pared by 5 bases and J by 2 bases, with 5 bases of the junction left unmatched.

This clone was counted a few times. This rearrangement joins TRBV27 to TRBJ1-2; TRBD1 matches at 9 bases. Germline CDR1 is MNHEY and CDR2 is SMNVEV (reference sequence). J lost 3 bases, V lost 6 bases, and 5 bases had no gene match. The CDR3 sequence is 14 residues long. The CDR3 region is CASSRQGGHYGYTF. The CDR3, as DNA: TGTGCCAGCAGCCGACAGGGGGGGCACTATGGCTACACCTTC.

The chain has TRBV11-3 and TRBJ1-1; D is perhaps TRBD1 (6 bases). CDR1 SGHNT and CDR2 YENEEA come from the germline V gene. Between the trimmed V and J ends, which lost 1 base and 4 bases, there was a span of 19 bases. This CDR3 region has 17 residues. Here the CDR3 reads CASSLVGTGKILTEAFF. In DNA, the CDR3 is TGTGCCAGCAGCTTAGTAGGTACAGGGAAGATACTCACTGAAGCTTTCTTT.

The chain uses TRBV7-9 and TRBJ2-3, with D possibly TRBD1 on 6 matching bases. CDR1 is SEHNR, CDR2 FQNEAQ, per germline (reference sequence). This CDR3 spans 16 amino acids. V lost 5 bases and J 3 bases, leaving 18 bases between the germline ends. The CDR3 is CASSPPQGLTTDTQYF. The CDR3 nucleotides are TGTGCCAGCAGCCCTCCCCAGGGGTTAACAACAGATACGCAGTATTTT.

V gene TRBV9 combines with J gene TRBJ1-1; possibly TRBD1 for D (5 bases). CDR3 length equals 14 residues. The V and J ends lost 4 bases and 3 bases respectively, with 13 bases between them. Germline assignment: CDR1 SGDLS and CDR2 YYNGEE. CDR3 in amino acids: CASSLGLQDTEAFF. DNA for the CDR3: TGTGCCAGCAGCTTGGGCCTACAGGACACTGAAGCTTTCTTT.

This chain connects TRBV28 to TRBJ2-1; 7 nucleotides line up with TRBD1. The CDR3 totals 15 residues. Germline assignment: CDR1 MDHEN and CDR2 SYDVKM. The V segment lost 6 bases and the J segment 1 base; nucleotides outside the gene matches: 6. CDR3 nucleotide sequence: TGTGCCAGCAGACCCCCGACAGGGTCCTACAATGAGCAGTTCTTC. Protein sequence: CASRPPTGSYNEQFF.

This clone was seen just once. The chain uses TRBV4-3 and TRBJ1-4; TRBD1 agrees at 8 bases. CDR1 is LGHNA, CDR2 YSLEER, per germline. The length of the CDR3 is 16 residues. V was clipped by 1 base and J by 3 bases; unmatched bases: 4. The CDR3 reads CASSQARTGSNEKLFF. DNA for the CDR3: TGCGCCAGCAGCCAAGCCCGGACAGGGTCTAATGAAAAACTGTTTTTT.

The chain joins TRBV19 to TRBJ2-7, with 7 bases fitting TRBD2. Germline V CDR1 and CDR2: LNHDA, SQIVND (reference sequence). This CDR3 spans 16 amino acids. With 5 bases clipped from V and 5 bases from J, the junction kept 15 bases outside the gene matches. CDR3 sequence: CASSLRPAGRADEQYF. The CDR3 coding sequence is TGTGCCAGTAGTCTCCGACCGGCTGGGAGGGCCGACGAGCAGTACTTC. The complete variable domain, with remaining parts taken from reference TRBV19 and TRBJ2-7, reads DGGITQSPKYLFRKEGQNVTLSCEQNLNHDAMYWYRQDPGQGLRLIYYSQIVNDFQKGDIAEGYSVSREKKESFPLTVTSAQKNPTAFYLCASSLRPAGRADEQYFGPGTRLTVT.

The chain links TRBV27 to TRBJ2-7; 11 bases are a match to TRBD2. Germline CDR1 MNHEY, CDR2 SMNVEV (reference sequence). There are 15 residues in the CDR3. V lost 2 bases and J lost 7; bases outside the gene matches: 7. The CDR3 DNA reads as TGTGCCAGCAGTTTAACTAGCGGGGGCCTACGGGAGCAGTACTTC. Translating it yields CASSLTSGGLREQYF.

The genes are TRBV29-1 and TRBJ2-1, with 11 bases lining up with TRBD1. The V gene end was trimmed by 2 bases and the J gene end by 10 bases; junction bases not matched to a gene: 4. This CDR3 is 13 amino acids long. CDR1 and CDR2 (germline): SQVTM, ANQGSEA. Here the CDR3 reads CSVELGQGDEQFF. The CDR3 bases are TGCAGCGTTGAATTGGGACAGGGGGACGAGCAGTTCTTC.

This clone was counted a single time. V and J are TRBV2 and TRBJ1-2, with D unresolved. The germline gives CDR1 SNHLY, CDR2 FYNNEI. CDR3 length equals 14 residues. With 4 bases removed from V and 2 bases from J, the gap between germline ends came to 11 bases. The CDR3 reads CASSVRGFNYGYTF. The CDR3 coding sequence is TGTGCCAGCAGTGTACGAGGGTTCAACTATGGCTACACCTTC.

The rearrangement uses TRBV28 and TRBJ2-6; no reliable D call. This CDR3 is 15 amino acids long. Germline V lookup: CDR1 MDHEN, CDR2 SYDVKM. With 6 bases removed from V and 0 bases from J, the gap between germline ends came to 9 bases. CDR3 DNA: TGTGCCAGCAGCTCCGGTTCCTCTGGGGCCAACGTCCTGACTTTC. Protein product: CASSSGSSGANVLTF.

V is TRBV7-2 and J is TRBJ1-2; D ambiguous. Germline V gene data show CDR1 as SGHTA and CDR2 as FQGNSA. With 3 bases removed from V and 1 base from J, the gap between germline ends came to 6 bases. CDR3 length equals 13 residues. This CDR3 reads CASSFGFNYGYTF. CDR3 bases: TGTGCCAGCAGCTTCGGGTTTAACTATGGCTACACCTTC.

The chain combines TRBV18 with TRBJ1-5; D is possibly TRBD1 (5 bases). Trimming removed 3 bases at V and 5 bases at J, with 8 bases between. This CDR3 region has 13 residues. Germline CDR1 reads KGHSH; CDR2 reads LQKENI. In nucleotides, the CDR3 is TGTGCCAGCTCACCGGGGGGAGATCAGCCCCAGCATTTT. Its protein is CASSPGGDQPQHF.